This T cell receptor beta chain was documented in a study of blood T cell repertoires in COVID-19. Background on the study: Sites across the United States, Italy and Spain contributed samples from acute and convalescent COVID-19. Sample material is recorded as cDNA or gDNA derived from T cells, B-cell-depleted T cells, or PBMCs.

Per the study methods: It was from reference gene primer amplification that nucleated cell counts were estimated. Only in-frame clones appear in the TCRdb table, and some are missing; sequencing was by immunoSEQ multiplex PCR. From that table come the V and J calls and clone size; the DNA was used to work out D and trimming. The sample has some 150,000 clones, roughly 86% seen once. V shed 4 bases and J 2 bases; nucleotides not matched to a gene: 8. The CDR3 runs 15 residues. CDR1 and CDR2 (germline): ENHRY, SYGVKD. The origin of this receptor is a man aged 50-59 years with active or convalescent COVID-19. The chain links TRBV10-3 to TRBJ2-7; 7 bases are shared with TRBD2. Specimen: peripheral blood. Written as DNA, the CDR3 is TGTGCCATCAGTGTGGGGCGGGAGTCCACCTACGAGCAGTACTTC. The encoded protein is CAISVGRESTYEQYF.